These T cell receptor beta chains were read from a single sample in a study of OX40 agonist ivuxolimab in advanced cancers. Produced via immunoSEQ multiplex PCR; TCRdb's table is partial and in-frame only. The sample has about 110,000 clones; about nine tenths are singletons. The material was CD4+ or CD8+ T cells sorted from blood, obtained in a trial of the OX40 agonist ivuxolimab. The receptors come from an adult with an advanced solid tumor such as melanoma, head and neck, liver or kidney cancer. CDR3s leave out the opening cysteine and the closing phenylalanine or tryptophan.

v_gene	j_gene	CDR3aa
TRBV27	TRBJ2-2	ASSLGGLVDAGELF
TRBV10-3	TRBJ2-2	AIRVGGGQTNTGELF
TRBV6-1	TRBJ2-1	ASSDPGLAGFNEQF
TRBV7-9	TRBJ1-4	ASSLMGAGWGEKLF
TRBV30	TRBJ2-7	AWSDGQTFSYEQY
TRBV18	TRBJ1-4	ASSPQGPLGEKLF
TRBV6-5	TRBJ1-3	ATRDLSGNTIY
TRBV5-4	TRBJ1-3	ASSSGGRVDSGNTIY
TRBV2	TRBJ1-2	ASSEGNYGYT
TRBV14	TRBJ1-3	ASSQNGHSGNTIY
TRBV10-2	TRBJ2-7	ASASRLDRGLTYEQY
TRBV19	TRBJ1-5	ASSMGGGLHTNQPQH
TRBV11-2	TRBJ2-1	ASRPSAGASYNEQF
TRBV25-1	TRBJ1-4	ASSDYTVEKLF
TRBV23-1	TRBJ2-5	ASTRDRGRCAQY
TRBV2	TRBJ2-3	ASTPRGFTNTQY
TRBV5-6	TRBJ1-6	ASSFGLGNSPLH
TRBV7-2	TRBJ2-7	ASSFDRGSSYEQY
TRBV29-1	TRBJ2-1	SFPGQGFNEQF
TRBV19	TRBJ2-3	ASSMRPRAGGRTDTQY
TRBV7-9	TRBJ2-7	ASSLGVGYPRGEQY
TRBV28	TRBJ1-2	ASSLGRNYGYT
TRBV5-6	TRBJ1-6	ASSLAGQGSPGALH
TRBV19	TRBJ2-5	ASSVQGYQETQY
TRBV7-2	TRBJ2-5	ASSLALLAGYGTQY
TRBV7-8	TRBJ1-4	ASSRAGNGGEKLF
TRBV28	TRBJ2-3	ASSGGATDTQY
TRBV7-3	TRBJ1-2	ASSLTSSNYGYT
TRBV5-4	TRBJ1-6	ASSLGTGVSPLH
TRBV28	TRBJ2-7	ASSLNPGQGINEQY
TRBV5-1	TRBJ1-5	ASSLRTGGDQPQH
TRBV19	TRBJ1-1	ASSIGGSTEAF
TRBV19	TRBJ2-2	ASSSWGAGELF
TRBV27	TRBJ1-6	ASSLFVPGQRYNSPLH
TRBV7-8	TRBJ2-3	ASSLGRGTKSSDTQY
TRBV9	TRBJ2-5	ASSLIPWTGGDLAQETQY
TRBV28	TRBJ2-1	ASSPQRGQMDNEQF
TRBV30	TRBJ1-1	ARGAGNTEAF
TRBV5-4	TRBJ1-2	ASTLELTGDGGYT
TRBV28	TRBJ2-5	ASNDDRRETQY
TRBV9	TRBJ2-5	ASSVGASGTQETQY
TRBV29-1	TRBJ1-1	SVAERGSQTEAF